These 12 T cell receptor beta chains share one sample of origin, sequenced in a study of neurological immune-mediated disorders (dated by TCRdb to about 2019). Receptor amplification or capture employed 5' RACE. The sequencing machine was an Illumina HiSeq 2500. TCRdb ran its own pipeline on the public reads, namely fastp trimming at Q25 and MiXCR clone calling, and kept in-frame beta chains. Rows matching on CDR3 protein sequence are summarized as one entry with the most common DNA and genes. The sample table holds 50,000 or so distinct CDR3 sequences, of which about a quarter were seen once. The ten largest clones represent 20% to 25% of the sample. The sample consisted of PBMCs. The receptors originated from a woman aged 70-85 years in good health.

The table lists this clonotype with many counts. The genes are TRBV20-1 and TRBJ1-2; the D gene is possibly TRBD1 (6 bases). Trimming pared 2 bases from V and 1 base from J, leaving 8 bases between. The germline gives CDR1 DFQATT, CDR2 SNEGSKA (reference sequence). The CDR3 runs to 13 residues. CDR3 protein: CSARQGRNYGYTF. CDR3 DNA: TGCAGTGCTAGACAGGGGCGTAACTATGGCTACACCTTC.

Worth noting for this clonotype: The junction and the germline gene differ at one end; a read error may be behind it. V and J are TRBV2 and TRBJ2-3; tentatively, D is TRBD1 or TRBD2 (5 bases each). The CDR3 has 18 amino acids. CDR1 is SNHLY, CDR2 FYNNEI, per germline. CDR3 sequence: CASILIGAELYSTYTQYF. CDR3 nucleotides: TGTGCCAGCATTCTAATCGGGGCTGAGCTCTATAGCACATATACACAGTATTTT. Variable domain in full (rest from reference TRBV2 and TRBJ2-3): EPEVTQTPSHQVTQMGQEVILRCVPISNHLYFYWYRQILGQKVEFLVSFYNNEISEKSEIFDDQFSVERPDGSNFTLKIRSTKLEDSAMYFCASILIGAELYSTYTQYFGPGTRLTVL.

This clonotype was found a few times. This chain connects TRBV6-1 to TRBJ1-6; D remains unclear. V lost 3 bases and J 2 bases, leaving 5 bases between the germline ends. Germline CDR1 reads MNHNS; CDR2 reads SASEGT. This CDR3 contains 14 residues. The CDR3 loop is CASSDSPYNSPLHF. Written as DNA, the CDR3 is TGTGCCAGCAGTGATAGTCCCTATAATTCACCCCTCCACTTT.

This clonotype appeared many times. The chain joins TRBV5-1 to TRBJ2-3, with 7 bases lining up with TRBD2. The CDR3 contains 18 residues. Germline assignment: CDR1 SGHRS and CDR2 YFSETQ. J gave up 4 bases and V 0 bases, and 14 bases lay outside the gene matches. CDR3 coding DNA: TGCGCCAGCAGCTTGGTGACCGTAGCGGGTCAGATCGCAGATACGCAGTATTTT. Its translation is CASSLVTVAGQIADTQYF.

This clonotype has ten or more counts. The chain has TRBV20-1 and TRBJ2-7, with D hard to call. Trimming left V 2 bases short and J 0 bases short, with 8 bases between. Germline lookup yields CDR1 DFQATT and CDR2 SNEGSKA (reference sequence). The CDR3 has 13 residues. The CDR3 DNA reads TGCAGTGCTAGAAACACTAACTCCTACGAGCAGTACTTC. It yields the protein CSARNTNSYEQYF.

Many counts were recorded for this clonotype. For the CDR3, the DNA is TGTGCCAGCAGCTTCGGGGGGGAAGAGACCCAGTACTTC. Its protein product is CASSFGGEETQYF. This rearrangement joins TRBV3-1 to TRBJ2-5, with 8 bases aligning to TRBD2. CDR3 length: 13 amino acids. The germline gives CDR1 LGHDT, CDR2 YNNKEL (reference sequence). After removal of 5 bases from V and 3 bases from J, the junction contained 2 bases not matched to a gene.

This chain joins TRBV5-1 and TRBJ1-6; D is perhaps TRBD1 (6 bases). Looked up from germline, CDR1 is SGHRS and CDR2 is YFSETQ. The CDR3 extends over 14 amino acids. Trimming shortened V by 4 bases and J by 5 bases, and 10 bases separated the two germline ends. CDR3 in DNA: TGCGCCAGCAGCCGGACAGTCAATAATTCACCCCTCCACTTT. Residues: CASSRTVNNSPLHF.

This clonotype is medium-sized within its sample. The rearrangement uses TRBV5-1 and TRBJ2-1; 12 bases map to TRBD2. The CDR3 sequence is 15 residues long. Germline CDR1 reads SGHRS; CDR2 reads YFSETQ. J gave up 6 bases and V 4 bases, and 5 bases lay outside the gene matches. The CDR3 sequence: CASSETSGSFNEQFF. CDR3 DNA: TGCGCCAGCAGCGAGACTAGCGGGAGTTTCAATGAGCAGTTCTTC.

This clonotype was seen repeatedly, ten times or more. CDR3 DNA: TGTGCCAGCTGGATGCCAGGGAGAGGCAATGAGCAGTTCTTC. Translation gives CASWMPGRGNEQFF. The chain joins TRBV12-3 or TRBV12-4 to TRBJ2-1; either TRBD1 or TRBD2 may fit D (5 bases each). The CDR3 has 14 amino acids. Trimming took off 8 bases at V and 6 bases at J, with 17 bases between the two ends.

This clonotype came up a few times. V gene TRBV6-5 combines with J gene TRBJ2-7; D is ambiguous. The CDR3 runs to 14 residues. The V end lost 6 bases, the J end lost 3 bases, and 15 bases lay between the germline ends. Germline V gene lookup returns CDR1 MNHEY and CDR2 SVGAGI. The CDR3 region has the DNA TGTGCCAGCAGCAAGAAGAGAACCAACTACGAGCAGTACTTC. Residues: CASSKKRTNYEQYF.

There are many counts of this clonotype. The J gene is TRBJ2-1, the V gene TRBV24-1; the match to TRBD1 covers 8 bases. The CDR3 contains 14 residues. The germline CDR1 and CDR2 sequences are KGHDR and SFDVKD. The ends lost 6 bases at V and 7 bases at J; junction bases unmatched: 7. The CDR3 reads CATSKGQAVNEQFF. In nucleotides, the CDR3 is TGTGCCACCAGTAAGGGACAGGCGGTTAATGAGCAGTTCTTC.

The chain has TRBV4-3 and TRBJ1-2; D is uncertain. V was pared by 0 bases and J by 8 bases, with 16 bases between. CDR1 and CDR2 (germline): LGHNA, YSLEER. This CDR3 region has 15 residues. CDR3 bases: TGCGCCAGCAGCCAAGAAGTAACTACGAGACGGGGCTACACCTTC. Amino acids: CASSQEVTTRRGYTF.